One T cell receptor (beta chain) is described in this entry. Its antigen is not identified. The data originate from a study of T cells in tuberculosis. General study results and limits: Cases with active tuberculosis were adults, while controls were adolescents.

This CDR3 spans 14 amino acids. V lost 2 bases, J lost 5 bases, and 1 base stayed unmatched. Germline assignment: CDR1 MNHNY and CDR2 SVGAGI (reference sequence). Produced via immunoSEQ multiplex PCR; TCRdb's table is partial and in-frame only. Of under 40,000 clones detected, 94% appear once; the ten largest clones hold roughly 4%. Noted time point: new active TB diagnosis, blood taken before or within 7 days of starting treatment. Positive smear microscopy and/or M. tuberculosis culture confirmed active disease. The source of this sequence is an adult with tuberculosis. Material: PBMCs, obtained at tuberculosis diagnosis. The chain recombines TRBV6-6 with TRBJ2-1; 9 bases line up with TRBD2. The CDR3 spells CASSYGTSNNEQFF. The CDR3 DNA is TGTGCCAGCAGTTACGGGACTAGCAACAATGAGCAGTTCTTC.